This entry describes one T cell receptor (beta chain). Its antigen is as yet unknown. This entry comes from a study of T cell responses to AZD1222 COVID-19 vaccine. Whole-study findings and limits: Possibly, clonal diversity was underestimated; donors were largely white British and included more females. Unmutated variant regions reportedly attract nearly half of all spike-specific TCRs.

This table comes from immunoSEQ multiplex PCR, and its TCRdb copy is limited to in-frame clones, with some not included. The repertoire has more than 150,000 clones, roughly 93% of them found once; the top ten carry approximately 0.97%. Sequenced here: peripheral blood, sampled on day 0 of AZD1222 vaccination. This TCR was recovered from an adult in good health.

The CDR3 region has the DNA TGTGCCAGCAGCGCTGGGGACAGCTACGAGCAGTACTTC. Amino acid sequence: CASSAGDSYEQYF. The chain couples TRBV9 to TRBJ2-7, with TRBD1 matching over 7 bases. After removal of 3 bases from V and 3 bases from J, the junction contained 3 bases not matched to a gene. Germline CDR1 and CDR2: SGDLS and YYNGEE. CDR3 length: 13 amino acids.